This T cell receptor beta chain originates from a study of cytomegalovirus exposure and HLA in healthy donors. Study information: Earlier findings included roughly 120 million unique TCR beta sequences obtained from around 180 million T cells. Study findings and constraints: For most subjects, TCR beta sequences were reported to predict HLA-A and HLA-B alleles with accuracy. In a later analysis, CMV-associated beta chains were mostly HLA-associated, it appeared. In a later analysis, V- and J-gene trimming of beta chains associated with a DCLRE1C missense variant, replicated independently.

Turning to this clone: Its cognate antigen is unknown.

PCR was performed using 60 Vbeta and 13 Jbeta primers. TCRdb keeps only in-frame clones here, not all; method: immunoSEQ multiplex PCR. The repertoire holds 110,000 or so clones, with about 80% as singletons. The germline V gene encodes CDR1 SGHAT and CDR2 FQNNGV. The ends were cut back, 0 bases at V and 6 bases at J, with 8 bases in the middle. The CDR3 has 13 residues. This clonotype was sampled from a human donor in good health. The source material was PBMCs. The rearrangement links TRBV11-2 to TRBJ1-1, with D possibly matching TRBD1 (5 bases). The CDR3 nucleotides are TGTGCCAGCAGCTTAGAAGGAGGGGCTGAAGCTTTCTTT. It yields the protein CASSLEGGAEAFF.